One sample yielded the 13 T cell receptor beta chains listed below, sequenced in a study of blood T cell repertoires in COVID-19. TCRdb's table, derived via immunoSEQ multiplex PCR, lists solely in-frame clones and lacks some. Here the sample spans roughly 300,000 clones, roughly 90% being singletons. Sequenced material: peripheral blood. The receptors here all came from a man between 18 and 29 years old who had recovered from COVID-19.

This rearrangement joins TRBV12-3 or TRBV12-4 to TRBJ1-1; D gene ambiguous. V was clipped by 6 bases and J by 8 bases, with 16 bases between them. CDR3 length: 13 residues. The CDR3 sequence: CASSTNREAEAFF. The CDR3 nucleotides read TGTGCCAGCAGCACTAACCGGGAAGCCGAAGCTTTCTTT.

In DNA, the CDR3 is TGTGCCAGCAGTAGATACCGGACTAGCGCCAACAATGAGCAGTTCTTC. Protein product: CASSRYRTSANNEQFF. The chain combines TRBV2 with TRBJ2-1, with 9 bases that match TRBD2. Germline trimming cut 5 bases from V and 5 bases from J; bases unmatched to any gene: 10. This CDR3 has 16 amino acids. The V gene's germline CDR1 is SNHLY and CDR2 FYNNEI.

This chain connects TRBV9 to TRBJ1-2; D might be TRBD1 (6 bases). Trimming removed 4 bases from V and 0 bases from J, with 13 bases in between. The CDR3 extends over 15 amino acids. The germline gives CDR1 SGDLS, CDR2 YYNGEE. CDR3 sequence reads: CASSSQGHTNYGYTF. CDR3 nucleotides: TGTGCCAGCAGCTCCCAGGGGCATACTAACTATGGCTACACCTTC.

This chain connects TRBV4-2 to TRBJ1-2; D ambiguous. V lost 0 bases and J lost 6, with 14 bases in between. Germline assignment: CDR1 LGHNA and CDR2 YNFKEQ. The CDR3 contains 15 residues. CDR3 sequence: CASSQDGGIYDGYTF. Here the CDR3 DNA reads TGTGCCAGCAGCCAAGATGGAGGGATCTACGATGGCTACACCTTC.

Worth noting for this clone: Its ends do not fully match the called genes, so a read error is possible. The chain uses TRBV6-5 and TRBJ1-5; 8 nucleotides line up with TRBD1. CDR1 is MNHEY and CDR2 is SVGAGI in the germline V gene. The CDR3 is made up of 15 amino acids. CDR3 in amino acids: CASRRQGLGDQPRHF. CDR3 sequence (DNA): TGTGCCAGCAGGCGACAGGGGTTGGGAGATCAGCCCCGGCATTTT.

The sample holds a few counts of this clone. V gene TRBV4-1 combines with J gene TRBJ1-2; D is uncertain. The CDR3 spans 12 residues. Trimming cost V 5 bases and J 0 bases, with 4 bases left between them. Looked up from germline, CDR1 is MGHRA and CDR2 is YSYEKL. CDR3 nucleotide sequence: TGCGCCAGCAGCGGAGCTAACTATGGCTACACCTTC. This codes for CASSGANYGYTF.

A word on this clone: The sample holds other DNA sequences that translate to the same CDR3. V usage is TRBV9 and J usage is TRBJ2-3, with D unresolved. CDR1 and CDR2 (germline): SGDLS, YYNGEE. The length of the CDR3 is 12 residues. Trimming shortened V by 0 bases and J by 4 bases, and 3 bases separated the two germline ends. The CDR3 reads CASSVGADTQYF. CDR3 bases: TGTGCCAGCAGCGTAGGCGCAGATACGCAGTATTTT.

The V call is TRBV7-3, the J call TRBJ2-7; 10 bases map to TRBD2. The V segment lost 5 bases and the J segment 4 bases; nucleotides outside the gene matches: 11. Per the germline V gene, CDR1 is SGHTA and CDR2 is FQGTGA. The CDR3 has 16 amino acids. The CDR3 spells CASSQPPGLALYEQYF. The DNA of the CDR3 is TGTGCCAGCAGCCAACCCCCGGGACTAGCGTTGTACGAGCAGTACTTC.

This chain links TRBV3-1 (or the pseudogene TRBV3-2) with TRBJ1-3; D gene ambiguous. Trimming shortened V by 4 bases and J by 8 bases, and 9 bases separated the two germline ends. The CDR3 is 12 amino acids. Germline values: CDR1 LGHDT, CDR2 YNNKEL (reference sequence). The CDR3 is CASSPTFDTIYF. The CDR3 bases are TGTGCCAGCAGCCCTACCTTTGACACCATATATTTT.

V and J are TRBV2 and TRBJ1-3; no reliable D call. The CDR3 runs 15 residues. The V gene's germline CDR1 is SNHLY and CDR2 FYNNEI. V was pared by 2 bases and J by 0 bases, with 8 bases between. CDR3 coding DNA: TGTGCCAGCAGTGAATTAGGAGGCTCTGGAAACACCATATATTTT. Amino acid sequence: CASSELGGSGNTIYF.

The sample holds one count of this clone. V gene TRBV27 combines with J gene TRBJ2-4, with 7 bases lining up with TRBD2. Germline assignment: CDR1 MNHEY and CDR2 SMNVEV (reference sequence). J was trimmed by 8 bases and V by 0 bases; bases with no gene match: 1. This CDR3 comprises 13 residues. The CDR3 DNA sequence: TGTGCCAGCAGTTTATCGGGGGGGGACATTCAGTACTTC. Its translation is CASSLSGGDIQYF.

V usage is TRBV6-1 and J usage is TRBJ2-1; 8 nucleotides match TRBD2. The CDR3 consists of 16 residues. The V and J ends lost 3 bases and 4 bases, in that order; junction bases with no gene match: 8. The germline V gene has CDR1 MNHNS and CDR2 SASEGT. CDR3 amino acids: CASSEGLVGPYNEQFF. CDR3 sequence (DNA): TGTGCCAGCAGTGAGGGACTAGTTGGACCTTACAATGAGCAGTTCTTC.

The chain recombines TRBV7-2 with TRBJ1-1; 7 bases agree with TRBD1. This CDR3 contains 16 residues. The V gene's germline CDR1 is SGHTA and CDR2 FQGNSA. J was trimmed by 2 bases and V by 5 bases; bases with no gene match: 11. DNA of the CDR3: TGTGCCAGCAGCGACTCCCGACAGGGAGGCAACACTGAAGCTTTCTTT. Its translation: CASSDSRQGGNTEAFF. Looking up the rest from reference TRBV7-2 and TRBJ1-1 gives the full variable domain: GAGVSQSPSNKVTEKGKDVELRCDPISGHTALYWYRQSLGQGLEFLIYFQGNSAPDKSGLPSDRFSAERTGGSVSTLTIQRTQQEDSAVYLCASSDSRQGGNTEAFFGQGTRLTVV.